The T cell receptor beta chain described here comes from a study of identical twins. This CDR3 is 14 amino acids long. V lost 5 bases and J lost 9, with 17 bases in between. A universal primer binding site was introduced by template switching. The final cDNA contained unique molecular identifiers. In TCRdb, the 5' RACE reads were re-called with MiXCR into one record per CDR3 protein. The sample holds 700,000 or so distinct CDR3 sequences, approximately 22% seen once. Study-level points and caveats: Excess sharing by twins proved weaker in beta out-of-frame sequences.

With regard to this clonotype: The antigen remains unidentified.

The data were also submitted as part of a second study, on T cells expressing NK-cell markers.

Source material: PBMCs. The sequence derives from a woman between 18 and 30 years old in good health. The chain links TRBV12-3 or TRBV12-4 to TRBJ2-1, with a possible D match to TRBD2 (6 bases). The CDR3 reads CASSPQRREAEQFF. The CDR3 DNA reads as TGTGCCAGCAGTCCCCAAAGGCGGGAAGCTGAGCAGTTCTTC.